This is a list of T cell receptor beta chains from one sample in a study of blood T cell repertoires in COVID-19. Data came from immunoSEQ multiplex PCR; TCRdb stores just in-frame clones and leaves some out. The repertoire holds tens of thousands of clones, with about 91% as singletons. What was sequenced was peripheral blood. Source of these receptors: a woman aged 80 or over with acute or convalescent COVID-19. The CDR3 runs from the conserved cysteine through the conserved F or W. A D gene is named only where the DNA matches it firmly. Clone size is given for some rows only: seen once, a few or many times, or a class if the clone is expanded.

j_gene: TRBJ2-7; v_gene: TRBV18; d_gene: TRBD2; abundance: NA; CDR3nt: TGTGCCAGCTCACCCGGTCTAGCGGACCCCTACGAGCAGTACTTC; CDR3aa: CASSPGLADPYEQYF
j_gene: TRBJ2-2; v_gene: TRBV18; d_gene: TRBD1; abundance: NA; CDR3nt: TGTGCCAGCTCACCCTCCGGGACAGGTCGGACCGGGGAGCTGTTTTTT; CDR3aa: CASSPSGTGRTGELFF
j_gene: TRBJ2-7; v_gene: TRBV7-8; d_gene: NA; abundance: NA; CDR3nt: TGTGCCAGCAGCCCTTACTCCTACGAGCAGTACTTC; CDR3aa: CASSPYSYEQYF
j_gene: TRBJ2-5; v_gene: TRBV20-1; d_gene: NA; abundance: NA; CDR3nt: TGCAGTGCTAGTTTTCGGTTTGGAGGACAAGAGACCCAGTACTTC; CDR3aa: CSASFRFGGQETQYF
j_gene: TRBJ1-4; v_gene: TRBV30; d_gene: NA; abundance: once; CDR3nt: TGTGCCTGGGGTGGAGGTTCTTATGAAAAACTGTTTTTT; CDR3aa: CAWGGGSYEKLFF
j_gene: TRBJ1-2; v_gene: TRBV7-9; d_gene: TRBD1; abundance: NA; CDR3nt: TGTGCCAGCAGCAGGGACAGGGCTAACTATGGCTACACCTTC; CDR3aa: CASSRDRANYGYTF
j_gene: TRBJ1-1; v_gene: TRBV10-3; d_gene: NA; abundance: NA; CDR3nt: TGTGCCATCAGTGGGGCAGGGTCCCCTGAAGCTTTCTTT; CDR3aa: CAISGAGSPEAFF
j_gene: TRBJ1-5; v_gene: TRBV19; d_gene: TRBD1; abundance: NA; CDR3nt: TGTGCCAGTCATCCAGGGGGCGCTGGGAATCAGCCCCAGCATTTT; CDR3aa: CASHPGGAGNQPQHF
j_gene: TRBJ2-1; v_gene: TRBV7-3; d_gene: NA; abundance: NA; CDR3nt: TGTGCCAGCAGCTTAGGACACTACAATGAGCAGTTCTTC; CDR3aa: CASSLGHYNEQFF
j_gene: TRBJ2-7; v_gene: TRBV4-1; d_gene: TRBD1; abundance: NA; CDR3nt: TGCGCCAGCAGCCAAGAAGGGGGCACCTCCTACGAGCAGTACTTC; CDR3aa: CASSQEGGTSYEQYF
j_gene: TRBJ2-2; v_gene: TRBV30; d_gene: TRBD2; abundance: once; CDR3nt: TGTGCCTGGAGTACGTTCGGGGGGTCCGGGGAGCTGTTTTTT; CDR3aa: CAWSTFGGSGELFF
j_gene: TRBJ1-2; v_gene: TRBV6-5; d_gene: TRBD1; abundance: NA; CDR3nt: TGTGCCAGCAGGTTACAGGGGCTGGGGAACTATGGCTACACCTTC; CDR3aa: CASRLQGLGNYGYTF
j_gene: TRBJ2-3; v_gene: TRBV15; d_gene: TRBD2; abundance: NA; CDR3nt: TGTGCCACCAGCAGAGATACTAGCGGGTTGGGGGATACGCAGTATTTT; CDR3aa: CATSRDTSGLGDTQYF
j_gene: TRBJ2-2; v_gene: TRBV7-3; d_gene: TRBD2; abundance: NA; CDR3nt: TGTGCCAGCAGCTACCACGGGACTAGTTTGATGTCACAGCTGTTTTTT; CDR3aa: CASSYHGTSLMSQLFF
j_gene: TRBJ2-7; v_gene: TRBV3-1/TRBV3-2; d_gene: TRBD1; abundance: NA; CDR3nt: TGTGCCAGCAGGGGGGACAGTTCGGAGAAGCAGTACTTC; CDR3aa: CASRGDSSEKQYF
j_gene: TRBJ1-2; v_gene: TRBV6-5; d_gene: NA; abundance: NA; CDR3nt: TGTGCCAGCAGCTCAAGTAGGGGGAGACTCTATGGCTACACCTTC; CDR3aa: CASSSSRGRLYGYTF
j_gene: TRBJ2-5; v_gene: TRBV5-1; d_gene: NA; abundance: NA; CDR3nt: TGCGCCAGCAGCGTTGGCCGACAGCTGTACAACCAAGAGACCCAGTACTTC; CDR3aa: CASSVGRQLYNQETQYF
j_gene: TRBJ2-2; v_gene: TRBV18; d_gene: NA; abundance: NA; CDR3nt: TGTGCCAGCTCACCCGACCCCGGGAGGAACACCGGGGAGCTGTTTTTT; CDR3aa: CASSPDPGRNTGELFF
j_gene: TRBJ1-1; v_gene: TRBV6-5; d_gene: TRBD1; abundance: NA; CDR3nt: TGTGCCAGCGACGGACAGGTGAACACTGAAGCTTTCTTT; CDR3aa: CASDGQVNTEAFF
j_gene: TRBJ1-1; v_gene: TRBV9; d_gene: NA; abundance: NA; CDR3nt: TGTGCCAGCAGCCCCGGGGGGCTCATGAACACTGAAGCTTTCTTT; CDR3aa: CASSPGGLMNTEAFF
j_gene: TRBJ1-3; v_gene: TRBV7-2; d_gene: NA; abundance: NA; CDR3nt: TGTGCCAGCAGTCTTACCGGCAGGGCTGGAAACACCATATATTTT; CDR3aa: CASSLTGRAGNTIYF
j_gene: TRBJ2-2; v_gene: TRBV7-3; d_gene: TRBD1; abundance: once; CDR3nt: TGTGCCAGCAGCCTCACAGGGGCCGGGGAGCTGTTTTTT; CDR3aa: CASSLTGAGELFF
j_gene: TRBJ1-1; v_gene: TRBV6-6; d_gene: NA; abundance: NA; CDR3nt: TGTGCCAGCAGTTACGGCTCGGGGGGAGCTTTCTTT; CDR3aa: CASSYGSGGAFF
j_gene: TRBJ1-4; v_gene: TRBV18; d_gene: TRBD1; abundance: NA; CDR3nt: TGTGCCAGCCGTGGACAGGGGGCGGCTAATGAAAAACTGTTTTTT; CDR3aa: CASRGQGAANEKLFF
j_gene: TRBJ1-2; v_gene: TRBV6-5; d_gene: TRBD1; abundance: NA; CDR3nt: TGTGCCAGCAGTTCCCCGGACAGGGGGCGGTATGGCTACACCTTC; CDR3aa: CASSSPDRGRYGYTF
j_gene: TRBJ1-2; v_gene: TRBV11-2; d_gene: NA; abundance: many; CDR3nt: TGTGCCAGCAGCCCGCGGACAGCGTCCGTCTATGGCTACACCTTC; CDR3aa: CASSPRTASVYGYTF
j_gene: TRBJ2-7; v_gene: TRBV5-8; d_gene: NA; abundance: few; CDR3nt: TGTGCCAGCAGCTTGGCCCGGGTCTACGAGCAGTACTTC; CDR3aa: CASSLARVYEQYF
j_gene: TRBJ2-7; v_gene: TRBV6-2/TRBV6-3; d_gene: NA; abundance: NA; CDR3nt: TGTGCCAGCAGTTACAGGCACGAGGGCAACTACGAGCAGTACTTC; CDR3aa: CASSYRHEGNYEQYF
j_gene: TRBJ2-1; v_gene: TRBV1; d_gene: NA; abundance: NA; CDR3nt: TGCACCAGCAGCCGATGCAGAGAGACCGGGACTAGCGGGAGCAATGAGCAGTTCTTC; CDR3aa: CTSSRCRETGTSGSNEQFF
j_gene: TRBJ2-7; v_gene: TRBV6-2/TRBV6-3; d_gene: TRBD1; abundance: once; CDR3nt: TGTGCCAGCAGCTGGACAGGCGGAGGCTACGAGCAGTACTTC; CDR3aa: CASSWTGGGYEQYF
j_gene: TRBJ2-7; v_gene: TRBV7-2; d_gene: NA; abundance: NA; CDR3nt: TGTGCCAGCAGCTTAGGGGGAGAGGGAACCTACGAGCAGTACTTC; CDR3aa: CASSLGGEGTYEQYF
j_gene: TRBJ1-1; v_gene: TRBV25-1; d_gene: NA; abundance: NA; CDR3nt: TGTGCCAGCACCGAGGGAATGAACACTGAAGCTTTCTTT; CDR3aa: CASTEGMNTEAFF
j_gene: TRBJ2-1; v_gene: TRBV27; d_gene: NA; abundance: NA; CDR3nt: TGTGCCAGCAGTCACAAAAAGACTCAGGGTGAAACCTACAATGAGCAGTTCTTC; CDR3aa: CASSHKKTQGETYNEQFF
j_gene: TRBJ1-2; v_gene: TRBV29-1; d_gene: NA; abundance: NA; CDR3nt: TGCAGCGCCGTTGTAGGGCAGGGTAGGGGTGGCTACACCTTC; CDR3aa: CSAVVGQGRGGYTF
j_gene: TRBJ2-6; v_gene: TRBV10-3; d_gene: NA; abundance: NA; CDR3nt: TGTGCCATCAGTGACCACCCAGGGTCAGGGGCCAACGTCCTGACTTTC; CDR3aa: CAISDHPGSGANVLTF